This passage covers 17 T cell receptor beta chains from one sample sequenced in a study of cytomegalovirus exposure and HLA in healthy donors. With 60 Vbeta and 13 Jbeta primers, the PCR was carried out. Using immunoSEQ multiplex PCR, the repertoire was profiled, and TCRdb retains in-frame clones only, with some absent. The sample includes 230,000 or so clones, about nine tenths seen only once; the top ten take around 1.7%. The sequencing input was PBMCs. The receptors come from a girl aged 2-10 years in good health and CMV-seronegative.

This chain links TRBV5-4 with TRBJ2-2; possible D gene TRBD2, 6 bases. Deletions cut 5 bases from V and 4 bases from J, with 12 bases between. The CDR3 sequence is 14 residues long. Germline loops: CDR1 SGHNT, CDR2 YYREEE (reference sequence). As DNA, the CDR3 is TGTGCCAGCAGATCGGGGGAGGCCACCGGGGAGCTGTTTTTT. Amino acid sequence: CASRSGEATGELFF.

This clone was recorded only once. V usage is TRBV28 and J usage is TRBJ2-5; 13 nucleotides agree with TRBD2. CDR1 is MDHEN and CDR2 is SYDVKM in the germline V gene. V lost 4 bases, J lost 0 bases, and 8 bases stayed unmatched. This CDR3 contains 18 residues. CDR3 residues: CASSSRTSGGEYQETQYF. As DNA, the CDR3 is TGTGCCAGCAGTTCTCGGACTAGCGGGGGAGAGTACCAAGAGACCCAGTACTTC.

This clone appeared a single time. The chain recombines TRBV29-1 with TRBJ2-6; D gene ambiguous. CDR3 size: 12 residues. From germline, CDR1 is SQVTM and CDR2 ANQGSEA. V dropped 6 bases and J dropped 0 bases, with 3 bases sitting between them. The CDR3 reads CSVRSGANVLTF. The CDR3 DNA reads as TGCAGCGTCCGCTCTGGGGCCAACGTCCTGACTTTC. Supplemented by reference TRBV29-1 and TRBJ2-6, the full variable domain reads SAVISQKPSRDICQRGTSLTIQCQVDSQVTMMFWYRQQPGQSLTLIATANQGSEATYESGFVIDKFPISRPNLTFSTLTVSNMSPEDSSIYLCSVRSGANVLTFGAGSRLTVL.

V is TRBV19 and J is TRBJ1-1; D possibly corresponds to TRBD1 (5 bases). Trimming took off 3 bases at V and 10 bases at J, with 9 bases between the two ends. The length of the CDR3 is 11 residues. The V gene's germline CDR1 is LNHDA and CDR2 SQIVND (reference sequence). The CDR3 bases are TGTGCCAGTAGTATCGGGAGGGGAGCTTTCTTT. Its protein is CASSIGRGAFF.

J is TRBJ2-5 and V is TRBV2; TRBD2 agrees at 13 bases. The CDR3 has 17 amino acids. V was clipped by 3 bases and J by 4 bases; unmatched bases: 8. Germline values: CDR1 SNHLY, CDR2 FYNNEI. The DNA of the CDR3 is TGTGCCAGCAGTGACGGCACTAGCGGGGGGGCGGGAGAGACCCAGTACTTC. Protein: CASSDGTSGGAGETQYF.

The rearrangement uses TRBV5-1 and TRBJ2-1; 15 bases agree with TRBD2. CDR1 and CDR2 from the germline V gene are SGHRS and YFSETQ. The CDR3 length is 18 residues. V shed 3 bases and J 0 bases; nucleotides not matched to a gene: 4. In DNA form, the CDR3 reads TGCGCCAGCAGCTCAGGGACTAGCGGGGGGAGCTCCTACAATGAGCAGTTCTTC. It specifies CASSSGTSGGSSYNEQFF.

This clone occurred once. This chain joins TRBV21-1 and TRBJ2-7; TRBD1, the table's D call, was not compared with the DNA. TRBV21-1 counts as a pseudogene. This CDR3 region has 15 residues. For the CDR3, the DNA is TGTGCCAGCAGCACCGGGACAGGAAACTCCTACGAGCAGTACTTC. Protein sequence: CASSTGTGNSYEQYF.

This CDR3 reads CASSLGIRREPIYNEQFF. In DNA, the CDR3 is TGTGCCAGCAGCTTAGGTATCCGGCGGGAGCCCATCTACAATGAGCAGTTCTTC. The chain links TRBV13 to TRBJ2-1; 7 bases fit TRBD2. Unmatched junction bases numbered 11, after V lost 0 bases and J lost 3 bases. In germline, CDR1 is PRHDT, CDR2 FYEKMQ (reference sequence). This CDR3 has 18 residues.

In this sample, this clone turned up once. V and J are TRBV28 and TRBJ1-1, with D possibly matching TRBD1 (5 bases). Germline-derived CDR1 and CDR2 are MDHEN and SYDVKM. This CDR3 is built from 13 residues. V was cut by 7 bases and J by 3 bases, with 12 bases left in between. The CDR3 coding sequence is TGTGCCAGCATGGGGGGTGGGCACACTGAAGCTTTCTTT. Translated, it gives CASMGGGHTEAFF.

The rearrangement uses TRBV15 and TRBJ2-4, with D perhaps matching TRBD1 (6 bases). The CDR3 length is 17 residues. Trimming removed 0 bases at V and 0 bases at J, with 12 bases between. Germline CDR1 and CDR2: LNHNV and YYDKDF (reference sequence). CDR3 DNA sequence: TGTGCCACCAGCAGAGAACAGGGTCCGTTAGCCAAAAACATTCAGTACTTC. Its protein is CATSREQGPLAKNIQYF.

The chain carries TRBV6-1 and TRBJ1-4; the match to TRBD1 covers 8 bases. The V gene end was trimmed by 6 bases and the J gene end by 5 bases; junction bases not matched to a gene: 5. Germline-derived CDR1 and CDR2 are MNHNS and SASEGT. The CDR3 covers 14 residues. The CDR3 region has the DNA TGTGCCAGCAGGAAGCGGGACAGGAATGAAAAACTGTTTTTT. It yields the protein CASRKRDRNEKLFF.

Turning to this clone: The same CDR3 also results from other DNA sequences found in this sample. The CDR3 loop reads CASSFDRNTEAFF. CDR3 DNA: TGTGCCAGCAGTTTTGACAGGAACACTGAAGCTTTCTTT. The J gene is TRBJ1-1, the V gene TRBV27; D perhaps matches TRBD1 (5 bases). Trimming shortened V by 3 bases and J by 1 base, and 6 bases separated the two germline ends. Germline lookup yields CDR1 MNHEY and CDR2 SMNVEV (reference sequence). The CDR3 spans 13 residues.

The rearrangement joins TRBV27 to TRBJ1-4; D ambiguous. The CDR3 contains 14 residues. Looked up from germline, CDR1 is MNHEY and CDR2 is SMNVEV (reference sequence). Trimming cost V 3 bases and J 0 bases, with 5 bases left between them. The CDR3 is CASSFIATNEKLFF. The DNA for the CDR3 is TGTGCCAGCAGTTTCATTGCAACTAATGAAAAACTGTTTTTT.

The chain couples TRBV27 to TRBJ2-1; the D is unclear. V gave up 3 bases and J gave up 9 bases, with 9 bases separating them. The CDR3 loop spans 12 amino acids. Germline CDR1 is MNHEY and CDR2 is SMNVEV (reference sequence). CDR3 amino acids: CASSFGSSEQFF. The CDR3 DNA reads as TGTGCCAGCAGTTTCGGGTCCTCTGAGCAGTTCTTC.

The V and J genes are TRBV7-2 and TRBJ2-7, with D maybe TRBD2 (6 bases). The CDR3 totals 11 residues. The V gene lost 2 bases and the J gene lost 9 bases, with 8 bases spanning the gap. Germline CDR1 is SGHTA and CDR2 is FQGNSA. CDR3 coding DNA: TGTGCCAGCAGCTTAAACGGGGGGCAGTACTTC. It translates to CASSLNGGQYF.

The V and J genes are TRBV5-6 and TRBJ2-1; D is unclear. The CDR3 contains 16 residues. V was clipped by 1 base and J by 5 bases, with 16 bases between them. Germline V gene sequence: CDR1 SGHDT, CDR2 YYEEEE. This CDR3 reads CASSLLAEDYDNEQFF. CDR3 DNA sequence: TGTGCCAGCAGCTTGTTGGCAGAGGATTACGACAATGAGCAGTTCTTC.

The V and J genes are TRBV10-1 and TRBJ1-1, with 8 bases lining up with TRBD1. Per germline, CDR1 WNHNN and CDR2 SYGVQD (reference sequence). There are 13 residues in the CDR3. The V gene end was trimmed by 8 bases and the J gene end by 3 bases; junction bases not matched to a gene: 5. CDR3 loop: CASSDRADTEAFF. The CDR3 DNA is TGCGCCAGCTCGGACAGGGCGGACACTGAAGCTTTCTTT.